The rows below give T cell receptor beta chains drawn from one sample of a study of cytomegalovirus exposure and HLA in healthy donors. Here immunoSEQ multiplex PCR was the method, and the copy in TCRdb shows in-frame clones only, minus some. The sample records 200,000 or so clones, 82% being singletons. The sequenced material came from PBMCs. These receptor sequences come from a woman aged 45 to 65 in good health and CMV-seropositive. The CDR3 runs from the conserved cysteine through the conserved F or W.

V gene | CDR3 length | CDR3 protein
TRBV11-1 | 15 | CASSSQAGVVETQYF
TRBV7-9 | 17 | CASSPVGGVGQNEKLFF
TRBV7-9 | 18 | CASSLPRRLAGIRNEQFF
TRBV5-6 | 15 | CASSLNRRSLETQYF
TRBV7-6 | 16 | CASSRDLRAGAGEQFF
TRBV6-4 | 16 | CASSDSSSLNTDTQYF
TRBV10-3 | 16 | CAILSTGTGSTDTQYF
TRBV5-8 | 14 | CASSLGLKQETQYF
TRBV9 | 14 | CASSVEPGGSPLHF
TRBV7-9 | 16 | CSSSLVHSLTGNTIYF
TRBV2 | 15 | CASSRLAGGTGELFF
TRBV28 | 17 | CASSPPAGLSGANGLTF
TRBV7-2 | 15 | CASSRGGPLSDTQYF
TRBV6-5 | 13 | CASKRDSSYEQYF
TRBV6-6 | 16 | CASSYSGWGSGNTIYF
TRBV27 | 15 | CASSSGWTGTQPQHF
TRBV5-1 | 15 | CASSPRTSGRGEQFF
TRBV4-1 | 18 | CASSRDGQGPLGNSPLHF
TRBV13 | 15 | CASSLVLAGGDTQYF
TRBV7-2 | 14 | CASSPDQGANEQFF
TRBV28 | 15 | CASSPSRGLYNEQFF
TRBV4-1 | 15 | CASSQLTSGRSEQYF
TRBV21-1 | 15 | CASSPVRDRGLGYTF
TRBV5-1 | 16 | CASSPDGGNSYNEQFF
TRBV28 | 12 | CASTGQRETQYF
TRBV6-1 | 12 | CASREGGDRENF
TRBV10-3 | 13 | CAIRRDIGETQYF
TRBV2 | 14 | CASSGQGAQQPQHF
TRBV15 | 16 | CATSRGGDSLSNTIYF
TRBV18 | 16 | CASSPLASGGADEQFF
TRBV6-6 | 14 | CASSRLAGLYEQYF
TRBV6-1 | 13 | CATSQASKTEAFF
TRBV9 | 16 | CASSVGVSGGQETQYF
TRBV6-1 | 13 | CACSPRFDNEQFF
TRBV30 | 16 | CAWTLTSGTPRETQYF
TRBV10-3 | 14 | CAITPDRGSYEQYF
TRBV29-1 | 12 | CSVVQSGTEAFF
TRBV19 | 14 | CASSWGSSTGELFF
TRBV9 | 13 | CASSVREDSPLHF
TRBV29-1 | 14 | CSVPGRTPYNEQFF
TRBV18 | 16 | CASSPRRTGDNTEAFF
TRBV9 | 19 | CASSGGATKGAHSYNEQFF
TRBV15 | 13 | CATSRDHGETQYF
TRBV5-1 | 14 | CASSWGQTSYEQYF
TRBV28 | 15 | CASSPSTGSNQPQHF
TRBV2 | 14 | CASSGQGSTDTQYF
TRBV10-3 | 14 | CAARADVSGNTIYF
TRBV7-2 | 15 | CASSFGTRSYNEQFF
TRBV19 | 18 | CASTGLAGGLGNTGELFF
TRBV28 | 12 | CASSTGAQPQHF
TRBV6-5 | 13 | CASRRTGGDGYTF
TRBV18 | 14 | CASSPTSSYNEQFF
TRBV30 | 14 | CAWSGQGRNEKLFF
TRBV28 | 15 | CASSLDSGLQETQYF
TRBV10-3 | 15 | CAINRDRAAGNTIYF